A single TCR beta chain is shown here with its context. The data stem from a study of blood T cell repertoires in COVID-19. For the study at large: The analysed material was cDNA or gDNA that came from T cells, B-cell-depleted T cells, or PBMCs.

This CDR3 has 14 amino acids. The germline V gene has CDR1 SEHNR and CDR2 FQNEAQ (reference sequence). The trim removed 3 bases at V and 4 bases at J, leaving 2 bases unmatched. Profiled with immunoSEQ multiplex PCR; TCRdb holds only in-frame clones, not every one. In the table there are roughly 120,000 clones, 75% to 90% of which are singletons. The sequence derives from a human donor in a cohort sampled during active COVID-19. Sequencing was carried out using peripheral blood. The V call is TRBV7-9, the J call TRBJ1-2, with 10 nucleotides matching TRBD1. The CDR3 bases are TGTGCCAGCAGCTTGGGGACAGGGGCCTATGGCTACACCTTC. Translated: CASSLGTGAYGYTF.